The 8 T cell receptor beta chains in this list originate from one sample, sequenced in a study of graft-versus-host responses after intestinal transplantation. Method: immunoSEQ multiplex PCR; TCRdb's copy keeps in-frame clones and lacks some. This sample carries approximately 15,000 clones, 70% to 90% of them seen once, and the ten largest clones take 6.6%. The material sequenced was bone marrow, taken just over 120 days after intestinal transplantation. These receptors originate from a human patient who received an intestinal transplant, so some T cells may come from the graft donor.

The chain carries TRBV9 and TRBJ1-4; 9 positions agree with TRBD1. The CDR3 has 15 amino acids. The V and J ends lost 3 bases and 4 bases, in that order; junction bases with no gene match: 4. Per germline, CDR1 SGDLS and CDR2 YYNGEE. CDR3 region: CASSGTGVSNEKLFF. The CDR3 DNA reads TGTGCCAGCAGCGGGACAGGGGTCAGTAATGAAAAACTGTTTTTT.

V gene TRBV6-1 combines with J gene TRBJ2-7; perhaps TRBD1 as D (6 bases). The CDR3 extends over 16 amino acids. Trimming took off 0 bases at V and 2 bases at J, with 14 bases between the two ends. The germline V gene has CDR1 MNHNS and CDR2 SASEGT. CDR3 bases: TGTGCCAGCAGTGAAGCGAGCTGGGGGCTGACCTACGAGCAGTACTTC. Translated, it gives CASSEASWGLTYEQYF.

This clone was seen more than once but under ten times. The V and J genes are TRBV7-9 and TRBJ2-7; D remains ambiguous. CDR3 length: 17 residues. V was shortened by 2 bases and J by 0 bases, with 17 bases between the two germline ends. Per germline, CDR1 SEHNR and CDR2 FQNEAQ (reference sequence). The CDR3 nucleotides are TGTGCCAGCAGCTTAAACCCCTCCGCGGCGAGCTCCTACGAGCAGTACTTC. This sequence encodes CASSLNPSAASSYEQYF.

In DNA, the CDR3 is TGTGCCAGTAGTATGAAGCTGTACTCGGTCACTGAAGCTTTCTTT. Encoded protein: CASSMKLYSVTEAFF. The chain couples TRBV19 to TRBJ1-1; D not resolved. The CDR3 extends over 15 amino acids. The germline V gene has CDR1 LNHDA and CDR2 SQIVND (reference sequence). V shed 3 bases and J shed 4 bases, with 15 bases lying between them.

This chain connects TRBV27 to TRBJ2-7, with D perhaps being TRBD1 or TRBD2 (5 bases each). Looked up from germline, CDR1 is MNHEY and CDR2 is SMNVEV (reference sequence). Deletions cut 1 base from V and 0 bases from J, with 7 bases between. CDR3 length: 14 amino acids. CDR3 in amino acids: CASSLWDASYEQYF. The DNA of the CDR3 is TGTGCCAGCAGTTTATGGGACGCCTCCTACGAGCAGTACTTC.

The chain carries TRBV4-2 and TRBJ2-3; 8 bases are shared with TRBD2. CDR1 is LGHNA, CDR2 YNFKEQ, per germline. CDR3 length: 16 amino acids. Trimming removed 3 bases from V and 2 bases from J; junction bases left unmatched: 7. The CDR3 reads CASSQETSAPTDTQYF. CDR3 bases: TGTGCCAGCAGCCAGGAGACTAGCGCCCCCACAGATACGCAGTATTTT.

The V call is TRBV15, the J call TRBJ1-5; 8 positions agree with TRBD1. The V and J ends lost 5 bases and 6 bases, in that order; junction bases with no gene match: 3. The CDR3 is 13 amino acids. Germline values: CDR1 LNHNV, CDR2 YYDKDF (reference sequence). DNA of the CDR3: TGTGCCACCAGCGTGGACAGGGTTCAGCCCCAGCATTTT. Amino acids: CATSVDRVQPQHF.

The chain uses TRBV7-9 and TRBJ2-1, with no clear D. The germline gives CDR1 SEHNR, CDR2 FQNEAQ (reference sequence). CDR3 length equals 11 residues. V gave up 2 bases and J gave up 9 bases, with 5 bases separating them. The CDR3 region has the DNA TGTGCCAGCAGCTTAATCTCTGAGCAGTTCTTC. Protein sequence: CASSLISEQFF.